The present entry profiles one TCR beta chain with its context. Its specificity is unknown. One entry per CDR3 protein results from TCRdb running MiXCR on the multiplex PCR reads. The sample has approximately 200,000 distinct CDR3 sequences; around a third are singletons. The data belong to a study of breast tumors, draining lymph nodes, adjacent tissues. Study observations and caveats: Tumor repertoires ranked between lymph nodes and nontumor tissue in diversity, with V and J gene preferences. Tumor and nontumor repertoires were significantly more similar in luminal-like than in basal-like breast cancer. Tumor T cell lymph node origin was a supported hypothesis, not proven. Data fit most tumor T cells coming from lymph node, expanding in tumor.

The lymph nodes were axillary draining lymph nodes from breast cancer patients. The germline V gene encodes CDR1 LGHDT and CDR2 YNNKEL (reference sequence). Trimming cost V 4 bases and J 1 base, with 15 bases left between them. This CDR3 comprises 16 residues. The sequence derives from a female donor with breast cancer. Some clones in this sample may be carry-over from other donors' samples. The source material was axillary lymph node tissue. The genes are TRBV3-1 and TRBJ2-3; TRBD2 is a possible D gene (7 bases). In DNA, the CDR3 is TGTGCCAGCAGCCTAAGGGCGGGGGCCCGCACAGATACGCAGTATTTT. It codes for CASSLRAGARTDTQYF.